This TCR beta chain was recovered during a study of blood T cell repertoires in COVID-19. Overall study context: Both acute and convalescent COVID-19 samples were obtained from the United States, Italy and Spain. T cells, B-cell-depleted T cells, or PBMCs supplied cDNA or gDNA.

In the authors' methods: Estimated nucleated cell counts came from reference gene primer amplification. Sequenced by immunoSEQ multiplex PCR; TCRdb stores in-frame clones only, minus some. V, J and clone size were drawn from that table, and D and trimming were deduced from the DNA. Among under 300,000 clones listed, 70% to 90% were seen once. This CDR3 has 13 residues. Germline V gives CDR1 MNHEY, CDR2 SVGAGI. Trimming at V came to 6 bases and at J to 0 bases, leaving 2 bases not matched to a gene. This sequence joins TRBV6-5 and TRBJ2-7; 7 bases match TRBD1. The sequence was obtained from a woman in her 70s with active or convalescent COVID-19. Sequenced sample: peripheral blood. CDR3: CASRQGVSYEQYF. CDR3 sequence (DNA): TGTGCCAGCAGGCAGGGGGTCTCCTACGAGCAGTACTTC.